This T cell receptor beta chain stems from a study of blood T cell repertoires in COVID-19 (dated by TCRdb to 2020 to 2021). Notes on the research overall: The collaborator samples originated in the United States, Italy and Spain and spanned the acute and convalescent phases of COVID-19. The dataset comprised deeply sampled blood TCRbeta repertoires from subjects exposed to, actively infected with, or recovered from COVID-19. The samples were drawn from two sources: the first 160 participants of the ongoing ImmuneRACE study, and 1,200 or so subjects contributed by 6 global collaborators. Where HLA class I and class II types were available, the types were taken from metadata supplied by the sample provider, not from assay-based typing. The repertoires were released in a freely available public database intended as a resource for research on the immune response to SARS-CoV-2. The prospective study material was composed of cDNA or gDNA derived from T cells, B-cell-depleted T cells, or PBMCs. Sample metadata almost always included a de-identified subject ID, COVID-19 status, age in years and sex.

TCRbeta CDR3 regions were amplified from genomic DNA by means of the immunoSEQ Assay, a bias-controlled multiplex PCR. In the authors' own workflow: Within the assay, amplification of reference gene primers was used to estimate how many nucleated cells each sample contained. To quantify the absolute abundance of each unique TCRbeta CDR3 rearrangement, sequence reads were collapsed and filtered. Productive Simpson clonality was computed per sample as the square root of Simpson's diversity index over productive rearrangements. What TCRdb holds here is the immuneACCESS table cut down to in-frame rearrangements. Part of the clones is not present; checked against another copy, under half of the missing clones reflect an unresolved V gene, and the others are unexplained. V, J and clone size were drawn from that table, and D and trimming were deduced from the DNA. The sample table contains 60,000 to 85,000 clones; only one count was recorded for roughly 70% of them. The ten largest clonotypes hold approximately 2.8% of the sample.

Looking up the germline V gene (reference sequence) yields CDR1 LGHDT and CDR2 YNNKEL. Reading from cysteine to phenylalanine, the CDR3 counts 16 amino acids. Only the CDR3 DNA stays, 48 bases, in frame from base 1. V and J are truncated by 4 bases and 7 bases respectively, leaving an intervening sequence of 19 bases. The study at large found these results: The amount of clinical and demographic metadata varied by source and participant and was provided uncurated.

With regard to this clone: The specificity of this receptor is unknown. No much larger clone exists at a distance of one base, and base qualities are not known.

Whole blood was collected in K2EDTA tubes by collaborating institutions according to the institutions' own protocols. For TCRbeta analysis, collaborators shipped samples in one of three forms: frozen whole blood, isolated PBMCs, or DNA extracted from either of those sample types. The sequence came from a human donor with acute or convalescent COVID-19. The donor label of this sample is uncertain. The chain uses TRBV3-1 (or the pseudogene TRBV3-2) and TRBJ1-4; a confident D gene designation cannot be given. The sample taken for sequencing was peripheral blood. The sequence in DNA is TGTGCCAGCAGCCGGCGCGGACGGGGAGAGCGTGAAAAACTGTTTTTT. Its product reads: CASSRRGRGEREKLFF.